This is a list of T cell receptor beta chains from one sample in a study of blood T cell repertoires in COVID-19. Repertoires were generated with immunoSEQ multiplex PCR, while TCRdb's copy carries only in-frame clones and drops some. The sample has approximately 240,000 clones; over 75% are singletons. Specimen: peripheral blood. The receptors were sampled from a woman aged 35 to 49 who had recovered from COVID-19. The CDR3 runs from the conserved cysteine through the conserved F or W. The D gene is left open where the match is weak.

j_call v_call d_call cdr3_nt cdr3_aa
TRBJ2-6 TRBV27 . TGTGCCAGCAGTCGGACAGTGGGCTCTGGGGCCAACGTCCTGACTTTC CASSRTVGSGANVLTF
TRBJ2-1 TRBV6-2/TRBV6-3 TRBD2 TGTGCCAGCAGGCCTAGCGGGGACTACAATGAGCAGTTCTTC CASRPSGDYNEQFF
TRBJ1-5 TRBV7-2 . TGTGCCAGCAGCTCAGGACGGGGTCAGCCCCAGCATTTT CASSSGRGQPQHF
TRBJ2-7 TRBV27 TRBD1 TGTGCCAGCAGTTTATCGACAGGGGAGGTATACGAGCAGTACTTC CASSLSTGEVYEQYF
TRBJ2-2 TRBV6-2/TRBV6-3 TRBD1 TGTGCCAGCAGTCCCCGGGACAGAAATCTCGCGGGGGAGCTGTTTTTT CASSPRDRNLAGELFF
TRBJ1-1 TRBV10-3 TRBD1 TGTGCCATCAGTTCTGGGACAGGGAACACTGAAGCTTTCTTT CAISSGTGNTEAFF
TRBJ2-6 TRBV28 TRBD2 TGTGCCAGCAGCCCCAAACTAGCGGGGGGACCGATGGGGGCCAACGTCCTGACTTTC CASSPKLAGGPMGANVLTF
TRBJ2-7 TRBV30 . TGTGCCTGGGCGGGAACGTTCTACGAGCAGTACTTC CAWAGTFYEQYF
TRBJ2-3 TRBV5-1 . TGCGCCAGCAGCTTGGGGACAGCAAGCACAGATACGCAGTATTTT CASSLGTASTDTQYF
TRBJ2-7 TRBV11-3 TRBD2 TGTGCCAGCAGCTTAGGCGGGAGGGCCTGGAGCGAGCAGTACTTC CASSLGGRAWSEQYF
TRBJ2-7 TRBV6-5 . TGTGCCAGCAGTTACCTGAGCGGGCAAACCTACGAGCAGTACTTC CASSYLSGQTYEQYF
TRBJ1-4 TRBV18 TRBD1 TGTGCCAGCTCACCACTACAGGGGGGTAATGAAAAACTGTTTTTT CASSPLQGGNEKLFF